The following is a T cell receptor beta chain sequence with its context. Libraries of TCR beta came from iRepertoire HTBI primers plus Arm-PCR of CDR3 regions. MiXCR, applied by TCRdb to the multiplex PCR reads, yields one record per CDR3 protein. The sample holds fewer than 450,000 distinct CDR3 sequences, 14% to 15% seen once. The sample comes from a study of regulatory T cells in long-lasting Graves disease. Specified time point: newly diagnosed GD, antithyroid drugs for less than 3 months. PBMC RNA was the source of the TCR library. V shed 5 bases and J 0 bases; nucleotides not matched to a gene: 17. Germline CDR1 SEHNR, CDR2 FQNEAQ (reference sequence). This CDR3 spans 21 amino acids. These records were also assigned to another study, of T cells in Graves' hyperthyroidism and ophthalmopathy.

The sequence came from a woman aged 40 to 50 with Graves disease. Sample: peripheral blood mononuclear cells (PBMCs), taken at new diagnosis, from a patient treated with antithyroid drugs. The chain links TRBV7-9 to TRBJ2-6; TRBD1 agrees at 9 bases. In DNA form, the CDR3 reads TGTGCCAGCAGCCCCCTATTCGGCGACAGGGGGTCTTACTCTGGGGCCAACGTCCTGACTTTC. The encoded protein is CASSPLFGDRGSYSGANVLTF.